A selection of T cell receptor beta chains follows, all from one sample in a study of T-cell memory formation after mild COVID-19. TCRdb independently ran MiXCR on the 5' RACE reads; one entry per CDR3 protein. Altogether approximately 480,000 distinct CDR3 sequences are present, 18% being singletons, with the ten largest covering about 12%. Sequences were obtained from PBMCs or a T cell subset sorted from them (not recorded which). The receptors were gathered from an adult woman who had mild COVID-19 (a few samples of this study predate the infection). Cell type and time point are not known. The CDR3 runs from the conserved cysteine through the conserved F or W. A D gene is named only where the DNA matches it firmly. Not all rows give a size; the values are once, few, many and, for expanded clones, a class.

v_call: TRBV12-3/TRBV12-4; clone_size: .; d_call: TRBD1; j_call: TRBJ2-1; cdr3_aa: CASSRDRANEQFF; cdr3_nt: TGTGCCAGCAGCAGGGACAGGGCCAATGAGCAGTTCTTC
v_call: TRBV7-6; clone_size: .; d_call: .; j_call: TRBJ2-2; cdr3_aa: CASSPREGATNTGELFF; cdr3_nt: TGTGCCAGCAGCCCTAGGGAGGGGGCCACGAACACCGGGGAGCTGTTTTTT
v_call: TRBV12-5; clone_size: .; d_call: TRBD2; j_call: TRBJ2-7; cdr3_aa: CASGLGTSGYEQYF; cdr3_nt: TGTGCTAGTGGTTTGGGGACTAGCGGTTACGAGCAGTACTTC
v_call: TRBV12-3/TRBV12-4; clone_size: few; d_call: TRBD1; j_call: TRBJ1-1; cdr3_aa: CASTPGQGATEAFF; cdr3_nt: TGTGCCAGCACCCCGGGACAGGGGGCCACTGAAGCTTTCTTT
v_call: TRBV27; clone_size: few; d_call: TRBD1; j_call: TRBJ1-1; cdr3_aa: CASRPGTGALNTEAFF; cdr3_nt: TGTGCCAGCAGGCCCGGGACAGGAGCCTTGAACACTGAAGCTTTCTTT
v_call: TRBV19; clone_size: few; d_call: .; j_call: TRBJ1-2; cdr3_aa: CASSIEEAYGYTF; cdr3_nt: TGTGCCAGTAGTATAGAAGAGGCTTATGGCTACACCTTC
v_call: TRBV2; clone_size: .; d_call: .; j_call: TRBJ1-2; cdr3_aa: CASSVLEGGYTF; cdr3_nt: TGTGCCAGCAGTGTCCTGGAGGGAGGCTACACCTTC
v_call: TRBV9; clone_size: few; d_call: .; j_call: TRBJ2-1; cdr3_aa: CASSVGDRLGNEQFF; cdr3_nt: TGTGCCAGCAGCGTAGGGGACCGCCTAGGGAATGAGCAGTTCTTC
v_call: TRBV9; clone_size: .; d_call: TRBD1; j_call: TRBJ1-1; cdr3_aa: CASSVVGRGPGNTEAFF; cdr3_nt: TGTGCCAGCAGCGTAGTCGGCAGGGGGCCGGGGAACACTGAAGCTTTCTTT
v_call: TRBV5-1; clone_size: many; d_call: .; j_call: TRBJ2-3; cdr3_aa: CASSVGPVTDTQYF; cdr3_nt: TGCGCCAGCAGCGTTGGGCCGGTTACAGATACGCAGTATTTT
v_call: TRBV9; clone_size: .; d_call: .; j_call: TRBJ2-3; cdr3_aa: CASNLYGGPDTQYF; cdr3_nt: TGTGCCAGCAATTTGTACGGCGGCCCAGATACGCAGTATTTT
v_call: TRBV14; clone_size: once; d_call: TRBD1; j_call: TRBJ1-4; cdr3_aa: CASSRGQGAGEEKLFF; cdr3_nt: TGTGCCAGCAGCCGGGGACAGGGGGCCGGGGAGGAAAAACTGTTTTTT
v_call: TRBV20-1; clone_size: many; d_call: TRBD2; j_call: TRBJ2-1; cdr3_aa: CSAMGLAPNEQFF; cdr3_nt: TGCAGTGCGATGGGACTAGCTCCCAATGAGCAGTTCTTC
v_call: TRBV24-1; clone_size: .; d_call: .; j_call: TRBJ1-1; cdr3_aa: CATSETYQGAEAFF; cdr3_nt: TGTGCCACCAGTGAAACTTACCAGGGAGCTGAAGCTTTCTTT
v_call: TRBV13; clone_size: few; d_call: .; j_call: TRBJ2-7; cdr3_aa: CASSTRGDYEQYF; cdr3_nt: TGTGCCAGCAGCACCCGAGGGGACTACGAGCAGTACTTC
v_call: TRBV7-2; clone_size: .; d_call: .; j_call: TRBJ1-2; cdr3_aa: CASSVQGRNGYTF; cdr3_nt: TGTGCCAGCAGCGTACAGGGAAGGAATGGCTACACCTTC
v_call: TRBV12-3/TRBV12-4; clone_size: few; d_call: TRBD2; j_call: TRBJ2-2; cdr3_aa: CASSSSGGGGGELFF; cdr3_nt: TGTGCCAGCAGTTCCAGCGGGGGGGGTGGCGGGGAGCTGTTTTTT
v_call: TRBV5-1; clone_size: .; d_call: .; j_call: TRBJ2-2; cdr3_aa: CASSLTPGTSFTGELFF; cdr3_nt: TGCGCCAGCAGCTTAACACCCGGGACGTCATTCACCGGGGAGCTGTTTTTT
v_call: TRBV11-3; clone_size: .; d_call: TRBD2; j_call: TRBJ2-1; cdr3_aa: CASSELGLAGGNEQFF; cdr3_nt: TGTGCCAGCAGCGAACTGGGACTAGCGGGAGGCAATGAGCAGTTCTTC
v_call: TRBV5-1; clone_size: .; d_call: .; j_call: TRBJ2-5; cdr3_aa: CASSLGPGTEETQYF; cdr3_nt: TGCGCCAGCAGCTTGGGCCCCGGGACGGAAGAGACCCAGTACTTC
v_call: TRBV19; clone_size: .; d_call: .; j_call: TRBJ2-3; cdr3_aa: CASSMFQSDTQYF; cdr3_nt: TGTGCCAGTAGTATGTTCCAGTCAGATACGCAGTATTTT
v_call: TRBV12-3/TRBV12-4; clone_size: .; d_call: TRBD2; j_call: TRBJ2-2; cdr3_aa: CASSRTSGRWTTGELFF; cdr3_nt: TGTGCCAGCAGCAGGACTAGCGGGAGATGGACCACCGGGGAGCTGTTTTTT
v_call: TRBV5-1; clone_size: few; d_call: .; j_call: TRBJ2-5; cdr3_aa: CASSLAWTDQETQYF; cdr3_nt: TGCGCCAGCAGCTTGGCTTGGACGGACCAAGAGACCCAGTACTTC
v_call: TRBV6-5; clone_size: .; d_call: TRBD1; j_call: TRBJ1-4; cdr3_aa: CASGTGEKLFF; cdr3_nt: TGTGCCAGCGGGACAGGAGAAAAACTGTTTTTT
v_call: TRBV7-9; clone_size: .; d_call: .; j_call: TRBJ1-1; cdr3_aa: CLGDLNTEAFF; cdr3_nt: TGTTTAGGAGATTTGAACACTGAAGCTTTCTTT
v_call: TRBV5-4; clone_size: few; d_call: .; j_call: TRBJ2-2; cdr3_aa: CASSLYVRTGELFF; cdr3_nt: TGTGCCAGCAGCTTGTATGTAAGGACCGGGGAGCTGTTTTTT
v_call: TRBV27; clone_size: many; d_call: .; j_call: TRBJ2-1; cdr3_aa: CASSSWTEVNYNEQFF; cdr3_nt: TGTGCCAGCAGTTCGTGGACAGAAGTTAACTACAATGAGCAGTTCTTC
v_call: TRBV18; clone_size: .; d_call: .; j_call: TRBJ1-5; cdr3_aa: CASSPPGVEDQPQHF; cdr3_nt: TGTGCCAGCTCACCACCGGGGGTCGAGGATCAGCCCCAGCATTTT
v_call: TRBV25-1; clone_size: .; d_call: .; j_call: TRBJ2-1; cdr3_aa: CASSTIDGYNEQFF; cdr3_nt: TGTGCCAGCAGCACCATCGATGGATACAATGAGCAGTTCTTC
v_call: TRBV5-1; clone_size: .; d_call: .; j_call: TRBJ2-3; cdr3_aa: CASSFGRKESDTQYF; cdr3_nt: TGCGCCAGCAGCTTTGGTCGTAAGGAGTCAGATACGCAGTATTTT
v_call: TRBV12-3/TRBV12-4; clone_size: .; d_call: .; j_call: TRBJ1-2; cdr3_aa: CASSSPIAARFLGYTF; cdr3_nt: TGTGCCAGCAGTTCCCCTATTGCGGCCCGATTTCTAGGCTACACCTTC
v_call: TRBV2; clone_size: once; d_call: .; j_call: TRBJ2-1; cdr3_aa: CASSEFGQGGYNEQFF; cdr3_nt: TGTGCCAGCAGTGAATTCGGCCAAGGCGGCTACAATGAGCAGTTCTTC
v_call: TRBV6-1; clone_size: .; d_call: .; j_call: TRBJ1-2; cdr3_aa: CASSQGQAANYGYTF; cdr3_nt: TGTGCCAGCAGCCAGGGACAAGCCGCTAACTATGGCTACACCTTC
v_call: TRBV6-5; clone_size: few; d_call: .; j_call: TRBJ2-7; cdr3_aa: CASSYSDSPVYEQYF; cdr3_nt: TGTGCCAGCAGTTACTCGGACAGCCCCGTCTACGAGCAGTACTTC
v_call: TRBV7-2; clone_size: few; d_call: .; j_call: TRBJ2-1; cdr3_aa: CASSRRSQGPNEQFF; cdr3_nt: TGTGCCAGCAGCCGACGATCCCAGGGCCCTAATGAGCAGTTCTTC
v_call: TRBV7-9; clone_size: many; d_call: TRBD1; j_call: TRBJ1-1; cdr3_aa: CASSRDRGLEVTEAFF; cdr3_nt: TGTGCCAGCAGCCGGGACAGGGGGCTTGAGGTCACTGAAGCTTTCTTT
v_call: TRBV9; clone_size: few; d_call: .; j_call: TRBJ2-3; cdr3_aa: CASSVTSGDTQYF; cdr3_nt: TGTGCCAGCAGCGTAACCTCTGGAGATACGCAGTATTTT
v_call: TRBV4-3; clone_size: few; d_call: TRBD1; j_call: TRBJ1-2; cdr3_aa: CASSPGDRGPYGYTF; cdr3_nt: TGCGCCAGCAGCCCAGGGGACAGGGGGCCCTATGGCTACACCTTC
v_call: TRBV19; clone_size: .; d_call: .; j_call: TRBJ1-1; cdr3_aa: CASSIWQNTEAFF; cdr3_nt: TGTGCCAGTAGTATTTGGCAGAACACTGAAGCTTTCTTT
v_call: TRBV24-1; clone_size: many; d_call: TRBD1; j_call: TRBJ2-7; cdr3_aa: CANTEGQVYEQYF; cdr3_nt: TGTGCCAACACCGAGGGACAGGTATACGAGCAGTACTTC
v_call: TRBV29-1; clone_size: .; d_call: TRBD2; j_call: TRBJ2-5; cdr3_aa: CSVDRGDLQETQYF; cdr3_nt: TGCAGCGTTGACCGGGGGGATCTTCAAGAGACCCAGTACTTC
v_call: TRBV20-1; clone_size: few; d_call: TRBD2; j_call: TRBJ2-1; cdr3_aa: CSARGLAGGQFF; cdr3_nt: TGCAGTGCTAGGGGACTAGCGGGGGGGCAGTTCTTC
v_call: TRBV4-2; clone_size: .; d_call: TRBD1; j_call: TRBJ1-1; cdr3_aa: CASSQASGQVRILNTEAFF; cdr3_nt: TGTGCCAGCAGCCAAGCTAGTGGACAGGTGAGGATCCTAAACACTGAAGCTTTCTTT
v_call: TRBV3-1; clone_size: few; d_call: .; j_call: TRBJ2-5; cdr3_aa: CASSRRGENQETQYF; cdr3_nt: TGTGCCAGCAGCCGACGTGGGGAGAACCAAGAGACCCAGTACTTC
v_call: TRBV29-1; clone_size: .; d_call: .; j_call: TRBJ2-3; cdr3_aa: CSVLARATDTQYF; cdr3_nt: TGCAGCGTGCTAGCTAGGGCTACAGATACGCAGTATTTT
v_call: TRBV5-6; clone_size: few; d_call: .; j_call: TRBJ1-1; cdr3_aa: CASSRNMNTEAFF; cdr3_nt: TGTGCCAGCAGCCGAAATATGAACACTGAAGCTTTCTTT